The subject of this entry is one T cell receptor (beta chain). Its specificity is unknown. Only in-frame clones appear in the TCRdb table, and some are missing; sequencing was by immunoSEQ multiplex PCR. In the table there are about 13,000 clones, more than 80% of which are singletons. This record comes from a study of T cell clonotyping in hematopoietic cell transplantation. Findings and limits, study-wide: Recipient TCR diversity dropped after transplant; expanded clonotypes rose from day 30 to 180. CD4 and CD8 repertoire contributions could not be separated without sorting.

The CDR3 sequence is 14 residues long. V dropped 1 base and J dropped 4 bases, with 8 bases sitting between them. Germline lookup yields CDR1 LGHNA and CDR2 YSLEER. The sample was peripheral blood mononuclear cells. This sequence was found in a man aged 25-40 years in good health. Some clones in this sample may be carry-over from other donors' samples. J is TRBJ1-3 and V is TRBV4-3; D call uncertain. CDR3 coding DNA: TGCGCCAGCAGCCAAGTTGCCGGCGGAAACACCATATATTTT. Protein: CASSQVAGGNTIYF.